These 23 T cell receptor beta chains were all obtained from the same sample, sequenced in a study of CD8+CD57+ T cells in acquired aplastic anemia. Patients selected for sequencing had displayed CD8+CD57+ cell expansion by flow cytometry. Template material for TCR beta VDJ and CDR3 profiling consisted of genomic DNA. In TCRdb, the reads were re-called with MiXCR into one record per CDR3 protein. In the table there are about half a million distinct CDR3 sequences, approximately 33% of which are singletons. The sequenced sample consisted of sorted CD4+, CD8+, or CD8+CD57+ T cells (not recorded which) from PBMCs. The receptors derive from a human donor with aplastic anemia.

This clonotype was seen repeatedly, ten times or more. J is TRBJ2-7 and V is TRBV20-1; D may be TRBD1 or TRBD2 (6 bases each). The CDR3 is made up of 12 amino acids. Germline-derived CDR1 and CDR2 are DFQATT and SNEGSKA (reference sequence). The ends were cut back, 4 bases at V and 6 bases at J, with 13 bases in the middle. CDR3 bases: TGCAGTGCTAAACAGGGAGGCGGCGAGCAGTACTTC. As protein: CSAKQGGGEQYF.

Details on this clonotype: The junction and the germline gene differ at one end; a read error may be behind it. The genes are TRBV15 and TRBJ2-7, with 10 bases that match TRBD1. This CDR3 has 14 amino acids. From germline, CDR1 is LNHNV and CDR2 YYDKDF (reference sequence). CDR3 protein: CASSLGQGRNEQYF. DNA for the CDR3: TGTGCCAGCAGCTTGGGACAGGGGCGGAACGAGCAGTACTTC.

This clonotype was seen a handful of times. V and J are TRBV11-2 and TRBJ2-7, with 10 bases fitting TRBD2. CDR3 length equals 17 residues. CDR1 and CDR2 (germline): SGHAT, FQNNGV. With 5 bases clipped from V and 4 bases from J, the junction kept 14 bases outside the gene matches. The CDR3 reads CASSRRLSGGPSYEQYF. As DNA, the CDR3 is TGTGCCAGCAGCCGGAGGCTTAGCGGGGGGCCTTCTTACGAGCAGTACTTC.

Comment on this clonotype: The DNA is left out, because the CDR3 cannot be placed on it with certainty; the CDR3 is given as TCRdb lists it. The V and J genes are TRBV27 and TRBJ1-2. The CDR3 has 16 amino acids, counting both end residues. CDR1 and CDR2 (germline): MNHEY, SMNVEV (reference sequence). CDR3 in amino acids: CASSSSWATPSGGYTF.

J is TRBJ2-7 and V is TRBV20-1, with D perhaps matching TRBD2 (6 bases). V dropped 4 bases and J dropped 3 bases, with 16 bases sitting between them. The V gene's germline CDR1 is DFQATT and CDR2 SNEGSKA (reference sequence). The CDR3 spans 14 residues. CDR3 amino acids: CSANLGGMGYEQYF. Written as DNA, the CDR3 is TGCAGTGCTAATTTAGGCGGGATGGGCTACGAGCAGTACTTC.

The CDR3, as DNA: TGTGCCAGCAGTTTAAGGCTAGCCGATACCTACAATGAGCAGTTCTTC. It translates to CASSLRLADTYNEQFF. The rearrangement joins TRBV25-1 to TRBJ2-1; D perhaps matches TRBD2 (5 bases). The CDR3 sequence is 16 residues long. Trimming pared 5 bases from V and 2 bases from J, leaving 16 bases between. Per the germline V gene, CDR1 is MGHDK and CDR2 is SYGVNS.

J is TRBJ1-2 and V is TRBV29-1; unclear D gene. V was cut by 7 bases and J by 4 bases, with 19 bases left in between. The CDR3 runs 14 residues. The germline V gene encodes CDR1 SQVTM and CDR2 ANQGSEA. The CDR3 loop is CSARSQGSAYGYTF. CDR3 DNA sequence: TGCAGCGCCCGATCACAAGGGTCTGCCTATGGCTACACCTTC.

This clonotype was detected once. The chain is built from TRBV6-2 or TRBV6-3 and TRBJ2-7, with D possibly TRBD2 on 5 matching bases. Trimming removed 2 bases at V and 7 bases at J, with 15 bases between. This CDR3 is built from 14 residues. The germline V gene encodes CDR1 MNHEY and CDR2 SVGEGT. CDR3 coding DNA: TGTGCCAGCAGTTACCCTTCCCCGGGAAGGGAGCAGTACTTC. Translated, it gives CASSYPSPGREQYF.

The rearrangement joins TRBV10-3 to TRBJ1-2; 9 nucleotides match TRBD1. This CDR3 region has 16 residues. Germline V gene sequence: CDR1 ENHRY, CDR2 SYGVKD. Losses at the gene ends were 6 bases for V and 2 bases for J; bases not matched to a gene: 10. This CDR3 reads CAIRTGTGSSNYGYTF. The CDR3 DNA sequence: TGTGCCATCAGAACCGGGACAGGGTCCTCAAACTATGGCTACACCTTC.

This clonotype was observed at least ten times. V gene TRBV24-1 combines with J gene TRBJ2-1; 8 bases line up with TRBD2. Germline CDR1 reads KGHDR; CDR2 reads SFDVKD. The V segment lost 0 bases and the J segment 9 bases; nucleotides outside the gene matches: 9. The CDR3 is 16 residues long. The CDR3 DNA sequence: TGTGCCACCAGTGATTTGTACCAGCGGGAGCGCGGTGAGCAGTTCTTC. Amino acid sequence: CATSDLYQRERGEQFF.

This clonotype was seen a handful of times. Mismatch with germline at one junction end may stem from a read error. The rearrangement uses TRBV10-3 and TRBJ2-7; D call uncertain. Germline CDR1 reads ENHRY; CDR2 reads SYGVKD. The CDR3 extends over 14 amino acids. This chain's CDR3 is CASSPYTDSYEQYF. CDR3 nucleotide sequence: TGTGCCAGCAGTCCTTACACAGACTCCTACGAGCAGTACTTC.

This rearrangement joins TRBV20-1 to TRBJ1-4, with a weak D call TRBD1 (5 bases). The CDR3 totals 14 residues. Germline V gene lookup returns CDR1 DFQATT and CDR2 SNEGSKA (reference sequence). Trimming left V 0 bases short and J 7 bases short, with 12 bases between. The CDR3 DNA follows: TGCAGTGCTAGAGATTACAGGTTGAGTGAAAAACTGTTTTTT. Its protein is CSARDYRLSEKLFF.

This clonotype was seen repeatedly, ten times or more. CDR3 amino acids: CSVRTGDGYTF. The DNA for the CDR3 is TGCAGCGTTAGGACAGGAGACGGCTACACCTTC. J is TRBJ1-2 and V is TRBV29-1, with 7 nucleotides matching TRBD1. The CDR3 contains 11 residues. V lost 5 bases and J lost 8; bases outside the gene matches: 5. Per germline, CDR1 SQVTM and CDR2 ANQGSEA.

With respect to this clonotype: The junction shows a germline mismatch at one end, possibly a read error. This chain uses TRBV12-3 or TRBV12-4 with TRBJ1-3; D is unresolved. CDR3 size: 12 residues. CDR3 protein: CASTLQGNTIYF. The CDR3 coding sequence is TGTGCCAGCACTTTACAAGGAAACACCATATATTTT.

The V call is TRBV20-1, the J call TRBJ2-1; the D is unclear. The CDR3 extends over 13 amino acids. Trimming shortened V by 3 bases and J by 5 bases, and 11 bases separated the two germline ends. Germline loops: CDR1 DFQATT, CDR2 SNEGSKA (reference sequence). The CDR3 DNA follows: TGCAGTGCTAGTCAATGGCCGAACAATGAGCAGTTCTTC. It yields the protein CSASQWPNNEQFF.

This clonotype was counted a few times. This is likely a read error, given that the CDR3 carries no conserved phenylalanine or tryptophan at its end. This chain connects TRBV19 to TRBJ2-7; no firm D call. V was pared by 3 bases and J by 4 bases, with 13 bases between. The CDR3 is 14 amino acids. Germline V gives CDR1 LNHDA, CDR2 SQIVND (reference sequence). The CDR3 nucleotides read TGTGCCAGTAGTATTGGTGGGCGTACTTACGAGCAGTACCTC. It yields the protein CASSIGGRTYEQYL.

This chain connects TRBV7-2 to TRBJ2-2; no clear D gene. The V and J ends lost 2 bases and 2 bases respectively, with 6 bases between them. Germline V gives CDR1 SGHTA, CDR2 FQGNSA. The CDR3 spans 14 residues. DNA of the CDR3: TGTGCCAGCAGCTTATCACCCAACACCGGGGAGCTGTTTTTT. This gives the protein CASSLSPNTGELFF.

The J gene is TRBJ2-5, the V gene TRBV7-2, with a possible D match to TRBD1 (6 bases). Trimming pared 1 base from V and 4 bases from J, leaving 10 bases between. The CDR3 runs 14 residues. Germline V lookup: CDR1 SGHTA, CDR2 FQGNSA. The CDR3 bases are TGTGCCAGCAGCTTAGTAGAGGGGGTAGAGACCCAGTACTTC. This sequence encodes CASSLVEGVETQYF.

The V call is TRBV25-1, the J call TRBJ2-7; the D gene is possibly TRBD2 (5 bases). V was trimmed by 4 bases and J by 3 bases, leaving 16 bases between them. This CDR3 comprises 15 residues. Germline V CDR1 and CDR2: MGHDK, SYGVNS. DNA of the CDR3: TGTGCCAGCAGTGTATTCGGGGTTGTAAACTACGAGCAGTACTTC. Its translation is CASSVFGVVNYEQYF.

This clonotype was counted a single time. The chain carries TRBV27 and TRBJ2-7; 10 nucleotides line up with TRBD2. The CDR3 consists of 18 residues. The trim removed 0 bases at V and 0 bases at J, leaving 8 bases unmatched. Looked up from germline, CDR1 is MNHEY and CDR2 is SMNVEV (reference sequence). The CDR3 spells CASSLSAGLAASSYEQYF. CDR3 DNA: TGTGCCAGCAGTTTATCCGCAGGACTAGCGGCTAGCTCCTACGAGCAGTACTTC.

This clonotype was counted only a few times. V usage is TRBV20-1 and J usage is TRBJ1-4; the D is unclear. This CDR3 is built from 13 residues. Germline CDR1 DFQATT, CDR2 SNEGSKA (reference sequence). The CDR3 DNA is TGCAGGGCTCGCGGGGCAACTAATGAAAAACTGTTTTTT. Translating gives CRARGATNEKLFF.

This clonotype was seen a few times. The chain carries TRBV19 and TRBJ2-1; the match to TRBD2 covers 7 bases. CDR1 is LNHDA, CDR2 SQIVND, per germline (reference sequence). V gave up 4 bases and J gave up 0 bases; unmatched junction bases: 21. The CDR3 is made up of 21 amino acids. CDR3 region: CASSKLFLSSGPLSSYNEQFF. The CDR3 DNA reads as TGTGCCAGTAGTAAACTTTTCTTGTCTAGCGGCCCACTAAGCTCCTACAATGAGCAGTTCTTC.

This clonotype was counted only a few times. The chain uses TRBV3-1 and TRBJ1-1; TRBD1 might be the D (5 bases). The germline V and J ends were trimmed by 2 bases and 1 base, with 14 bases remaining between them. Germline assignment: CDR1 LGHDT and CDR2 YNNKEL (reference sequence). This CDR3 is built from 16 residues. The CDR3 DNA follows: TGTGCCAGCAGCCAAAAGGGGCAAGGGGCGAACACTGAAGCTTTCTTT. This gives the protein CASSQKGQGANTEAFF.